The 29 T cell receptor beta chains in this list originate from one sample, sequenced in a study of shared clonotypes between healthy human individuals. Measured with immunoSEQ multiplex PCR; TCRdb has only the in-frame clones, and not every one. The data contain 780,000 or so clones, roughly 72% of them singletons. Sequencing was done on a sample of memory CD4+ T cells sorted from blood. Documented subset: CD45RA-negative fraction. The receptors were sampled from a woman in her 30s in good health.

This chain uses TRBV5-1 with TRBJ2-2; 7 bases align to TRBD1. CDR1 is SGHRS, CDR2 YFSETQ, per germline. With V trimmed by 0 bases and J by 6 bases, 5 bases remained unmatched. The CDR3 totals 15 residues. This CDR3 reads CASSLGQGLAGELFF. CDR3 nucleotide sequence: TGCGCCAGCAGCTTGGGACAGGGATTGGCCGGGGAGCTGTTTTTT.

This chain links TRBV30 with TRBJ1-4; D is undetermined. The V end was cut by 0 bases, the J end by 6 bases, with 11 bases between. The CDR3 consists of 14 residues. Germline assignment: CDR1 GTSNPN and CDR2 SVGIG (reference sequence). CDR3 amino acids: CAWSVGWSDEKLFF. Here the CDR3 DNA reads TGTGCCTGGAGTGTGGGTTGGTCAGATGAAAAACTGTTTTTT.

The V call is TRBV21-1, the J call TRBJ1-1. TRBV21-1 is annotated as a pseudogene. The CDR3 is 16 amino acids. Here the CDR3 reads CASSKAKTGRGTEAFF. The CDR3, as DNA: TGTGCCAGCAGCAAAGCGAAGACAGGGAGGGGGACTGAAGCTTTCTTT.

This clone came up many times. The rearrangement uses TRBV30 and TRBJ2-7; D is undetermined. CDR1 is GTSNPN and CDR2 is SVGIG in the germline V gene (reference sequence). This CDR3 is built from 13 residues. Trimming stripped 1 base from V and 7 bases from J, with 14 bases between. CDR3 amino acids: CAWSGTALEEQYF. The CDR3 region has the DNA TGTGCCTGGAGTGGGACGGCGCTAGAGGAGCAGTACTTC.

This clone was picked up one time. This chain joins TRBV5-1 and TRBJ2-1; TRBD2 agrees at 8 bases. The CDR3 spans 14 residues. V dropped 5 bases and J dropped 5; count of bases not matched to a gene: 6. The germline CDR1 and CDR2 sequences are SGHRS and YFSETQ. The CDR3 DNA is TGCGCCAGCAGTTCGACTAGCGTACACAATGAGCAGTTCTTC. It encodes CASSSTSVHNEQFF.

This clone was seen more than once but under ten times. J is TRBJ2-7 and V is TRBV11-2; TRBD1 matches 8 bases. CDR1 SGHAT and CDR2 FQNNGV come from the germline V gene. There are 14 residues in the CDR3. Germline trimming cut 4 bases from V and 2 bases from J; bases unmatched to any gene: 4. The CDR3 is CASSSGQGPYEQYF. In DNA form, the CDR3 reads TGTGCCAGCAGCTCCGGACAGGGCCCCTACGAGCAGTACTTC.

This chain connects TRBV23-1 to TRBJ2-3; TRBD1 matches at 7 bases. TRBV23-1 belongs to the ORF category, with a function that is uncertain. The junction had 7 bases not matched to a gene; V was cut back by 11 bases and J by 2 bases. The CDR3 sequence is 13 residues long. The CDR3 bases are TGCGCCGTACCGGGACAGAACACAGATACGCAGTATTTT. Translating it yields CAVPGQNTDTQYF.

V gene TRBV28 combines with J gene TRBJ2-7; D is perhaps TRBD1 (5 bases). This CDR3 contains 11 residues. Germline CDR1 reads MDHEN; CDR2 reads SYDVKM. V lost 4 bases and J lost 12, with 13 bases in between. The CDR3 DNA sequence: TGTGCCAGCAGTTCTTCCCAGGGTGGGTACTTC. Translating gives CASSSSQGGYF.

This sequence joins TRBV28 and TRBJ2-2; possibly TRBD1 for D (5 bases). The CDR3 runs 16 residues. The germline V gene has CDR1 MDHEN and CDR2 SYDVKM. V lost 10 bases, J lost 6 bases, and 24 bases lay in between. The CDR3: CATSPGGRALSGELFF. The DNA for the CDR3 is TGTGCCACCTCGCCAGGCGGCAGGGCATTGTCCGGGGAGCTGTTTTTT.

The chain employs TRBV6-5 and TRBJ2-7; TRBD1 matches at 10 bases. The CDR3 length is 15 residues. V lost 5 bases to trimming and J lost 6 bases; unmatched junction nucleotides: 10. The V gene's germline CDR1 is MNHEY and CDR2 SVGAGI. CDR3: CASSRVTGGPREQYF. The CDR3 nucleotides are TGTGCCAGCAGTCGAGTGACAGGGGGCCCGCGCGAGCAGTACTTC.

This clone was seen many times. Other DNA variants within this sample encode the same CDR3. Here the CDR3 DNA reads TGTGCCAGCTCACGCGACTACTCTGGAAACACCATATATTTT. Residues: CASSRDYSGNTIYF. The chain has TRBV18 and TRBJ1-3, with D uncertain. The germline CDR1 and CDR2 sequences are KGHSH and LQKENI. The CDR3 has 14 residues. Trimming took 4 bases from V and 0 from J, leaving 7 bases between them.

The rearrangement joins TRBV10-1 to TRBJ2-1, with D unresolved. This CDR3 has 13 amino acids. Germline V gene lookup returns CDR1 WNHNN and CDR2 SYGVQD (reference sequence). V was shortened by 3 bases and J by 9 bases, with 12 bases between the two germline ends. The CDR3 sequence is CASSEDYSSEQFF. The CDR3 bases are TGCGCCAGCAGTGAAGATTATAGCAGTGAGCAGTTCTTC.

This clone was recorded a few times. The chain employs TRBV11-2 and TRBJ2-1; D uncertain. In germline, CDR1 is SGHAT, CDR2 FQNNGV. The V gene lost 5 bases and the J gene lost 9 bases, with 17 bases spanning the gap. The CDR3 is 14 residues long. The CDR3 bases are TGTGCCAGCAGCCCCGTTCCAGTTAGGTCTGAGCAGTTCTTC. It yields the protein CASSPVPVRSEQFF. Full variable domain (rest looked up from reference TRBV11-2 and TRBJ2-1): EAGVAQSPRYKIIEKRQSVAFWCNPISGHATLYWYQQILGQGPKLLIQFQNNGVVDDSQLPKDRFSAERLKGVDSTLKIQPAKLEDSAVYLCASSPVPVRSEQFFGPGTRLTVL.

The rearrangement uses TRBV19 and TRBJ2-1; D remains unclear. CDR3 length: 14 residues. Germline assignment: CDR1 LNHDA and CDR2 SQIVND (reference sequence). The V and J ends lost 11 bases and 2 bases respectively, with 16 bases between them. The CDR3 here is CACGTDATYNEQFF. The CDR3 DNA sequence: TGTGCCTGCGGCACTGATGCGACCTACAATGAGCAGTTCTTC. The whole variable domain, filled in from reference TRBV19 and TRBJ2-1, reads DGGITQSPKYLFRKEGQNVTLSCEQNLNHDAMYWYRQDPGQGLRLIYYSQIVNDFQKGDIAEGYSVSREKKESFPLTVTSAQKNPTAFYLCACGTDATYNEQFFGPGTRLTVL.

This clone was detected a few times. This chain links TRBV14 with TRBJ2-7; 10 bases are a match to TRBD2. The CDR3 consists of 18 residues. With V trimmed by 1 base and J by 2 bases, 11 bases remained unmatched. The germline V gene encodes CDR1 SGHDN and CDR2 FVKESK. CDR3 sequence: CASSQAPLASGRAYEQYF. Here the CDR3 DNA reads TGTGCCAGCAGCCAAGCCCCGCTCGCCAGCGGGAGGGCCTACGAGCAGTACTTC.

The chain joins TRBV2 to TRBJ1-3; tentative D call: TRBD1 (5 bases). Germline assignment: CDR1 SNHLY and CDR2 FYNNEI. Trimming shortened V by 4 bases and J by 1 base, and 8 bases separated the two germline ends. This CDR3 comprises 14 residues. The CDR3 loop is CASSVQGSGNTIYF. The CDR3 DNA reads TGTGCCAGCAGTGTCCAGGGTTCTGGAAACACCATATATTTT.

This clone was seen once. The V call is TRBV5-1, the J call TRBJ2-5; TRBD1 matches at 7 bases. The length of the CDR3 is 15 residues. Germline lookup yields CDR1 SGHRS and CDR2 YFSETQ. The ends lost 7 bases at V and 2 bases at J; junction bases unmatched: 11. The CDR3 reads CASASSTGSQETQYF. In nucleotides, the CDR3 is TGCGCCAGCGCTTCATCGACAGGGTCACAAGAGACCCAGTACTTC.

The J gene is TRBJ1-3, the V gene TRBV28, with TRBD1 matching over 9 bases. V lost 6 bases to trimming and J lost 6 bases; unmatched junction nucleotides: 9. Per germline, CDR1 MDHEN and CDR2 SYDVKM. The CDR3 runs 15 residues. The CDR3 sequence: CASRETGQGSNTIYF. CDR3 sequence (DNA): TGTGCCAGCAGGGAGACGGGACAGGGTTCAAACACCATATATTTT.

The gene calls are TRBV19 and TRBJ1-5; 9 nucleotides agree with TRBD1. CDR1 and CDR2 from the germline V gene are LNHDA and SQIVND (reference sequence). V was clipped by 9 bases and J by 7 bases; unmatched bases: 7. The CDR3 spans 13 residues. DNA of the CDR3: TGTGCCAGCCGGACAGGGGTGGGACAGCCCCAGCATTTT. This translates into CASRTGVGQPQHF.

The chain employs TRBV11-2 and TRBJ2-5, with 8 bases that match TRBD1. The CDR3 covers 17 residues. Per the germline V gene, CDR1 is SGHAT and CDR2 is FQNNGV. Trimming cost V 0 bases and J 0 bases; bases outside gene matches: 6. The CDR3 coding sequence is TGTGCCAGCAGCTTAGACAGGGGGCAGGGGTACCAAGAGACCCAGTACTTC. Its protein product is CASSLDRGQGYQETQYF.

Only a few counts were recorded for this clone. The chain links TRBV5-1 to TRBJ2-5, with D perhaps TRBD1 (6 bases). The germline gives CDR1 SGHRS, CDR2 YFSETQ. Trimming pared 4 bases from V and 4 bases from J, leaving 17 bases between. The CDR3 runs 15 residues. In DNA form, the CDR3 reads TGCGCCAGCAGCACAAACCTCAGGGGAGTAGAGACCCAGTACTTC. Its protein product is CASSTNLRGVETQYF.

The gene calls are TRBV6-5 and TRBJ2-5, with 8 positions matching TRBD2. Germline V gene lookup returns CDR1 MNHEY and CDR2 SVGAGI. The CDR3 consists of 14 residues. V trimming: 2 bases; J trimming: 7 bases; junction bases outside the gene matches: 6. In nucleotides, the CDR3 is TGTGCCAGCAGTTACGGATCAGCGGGGGCGACCCAGTACTTC. Amino acids: CASSYGSAGATQYF.

This clone was observed once. Here the CDR3 DNA reads TGTGCCAGTAGTATCATAAACAGGGGGAACACTGAAGCTTTCTTT. Translated: CASSIINRGNTEAFF. The rearrangement joins TRBV19 to TRBJ1-1, with 7 bases lining up with TRBD1. This CDR3 has 15 amino acids. CDR1 and CDR2 from the germline V gene are LNHDA and SQIVND (reference sequence). Losses at the gene ends were 3 bases for V and 1 base for J; bases not matched to a gene: 5.

This clone was counted a single time. The chain combines TRBV7-9 with TRBJ2-7, with a weak D call TRBD2 (5 bases). Germline-derived CDR1 and CDR2 are SEHNR and FQNEAQ (reference sequence). V shed 3 bases and J shed 6 bases, with 12 bases lying between them. CDR3 length: 13 amino acids. This chain's CDR3 is CASSLRGNLEQYF. CDR3 sequence (DNA): TGTGCCAGCAGCTTGCGAGGGAACCTCGAGCAGTACTTC.

This chain connects TRBV28 to TRBJ2-5, with TRBD2 matching 9 bases. Germline-derived CDR1 and CDR2 are MDHEN and SYDVKM. Trimming took 6 bases from V and 5 from J; bases not matched to a gene: 4. The CDR3 is made up of 13 amino acids. DNA of the CDR3: TGTGCCAGCAGGATAGCGGGAGTGGAGACCCAGTACTTC. Protein: CASRIAGVETQYF.

This clone was seen once. The chain recombines TRBV28 with TRBJ1-5, with D hard to call. CDR3 size: 19 residues. CDR1 and CDR2 (germline): MDHEN, SYDVKM. V lost 4 bases and J lost 2, with 24 bases in between. The CDR3 is CASSSTGRWLVDGNQPQHF. The DNA for the CDR3 is TGTGCCAGCAGTTCCACCGGCAGGTGGCTGGTCGATGGCAATCAGCCCCAGCATTTT.

A note on this clone: Other DNA sequences within the sample encode an identical CDR3. The chain carries TRBV19 and TRBJ2-7; TRBD1 might be the D (6 bases). Germline lookup yields CDR1 LNHDA and CDR2 SQIVND (reference sequence). V lost 3 bases to trimming and J lost 2 bases, with 14 bases between them. This CDR3 comprises 15 residues. The DNA for the CDR3 is TGTGCCAGTAGTATCTCCCCGGGACAAACCTACGAGCAGTACTTC. This encodes CASSISPGQTYEQYF. Full variable domain (missing parts from reference TRBV19 and TRBJ2-7): DGGITQSPKYLFRKEGQNVTLSCEQNLNHDAMYWYRQDPGQGLRLIYYSQIVNDFQKGDIAEGYSVSREKKESFPLTVTSAQKNPTAFYLCASSISPGQTYEQYFGPGTRLTVT.

The J gene is TRBJ1-1, the V gene TRBV6-5; 9 bases are shared with TRBD1. Germline-derived CDR1 and CDR2 are MNHEY and SVGAGI. V was clipped by 6 bases and J by 5 bases; unmatched bases: 10. The CDR3 is made up of 15 amino acids. This chain's CDR3 is CASRQQGAQATEAFF. CDR3 nucleotides: TGTGCCAGCAGACAACAGGGGGCGCAGGCAACTGAAGCTTTCTTT.

This clone was observed once. The CDR3 loop reads CASSLLPQGLGNTIYF. CDR3 sequence (DNA): TGTGCCAGCAGCTTACTACCTCAGGGCCTAGGAAACACCATATATTTT. The chain has TRBV7-3 and TRBJ1-3; a possible D gene is TRBD1 (5 bases). The CDR3 spans 16 residues. CDR1 SGHTA and CDR2 FQGTGA come from the germline V gene. V gave up 2 bases and J gave up 4 bases, with 15 bases separating them. The full variable domain, rest sourced from reference TRBV7-3 and TRBJ1-3, is GAGVSQTPSNKVTEKGKYVELRCDPISGHTALYWYRQSLGQGPEFLIYFQGTGAADDSGLPNDRFFAVRPEGSVSTLKIQRTERGDSAVYLCASSLLPQGLGNTIYFGEGSWLTVV.